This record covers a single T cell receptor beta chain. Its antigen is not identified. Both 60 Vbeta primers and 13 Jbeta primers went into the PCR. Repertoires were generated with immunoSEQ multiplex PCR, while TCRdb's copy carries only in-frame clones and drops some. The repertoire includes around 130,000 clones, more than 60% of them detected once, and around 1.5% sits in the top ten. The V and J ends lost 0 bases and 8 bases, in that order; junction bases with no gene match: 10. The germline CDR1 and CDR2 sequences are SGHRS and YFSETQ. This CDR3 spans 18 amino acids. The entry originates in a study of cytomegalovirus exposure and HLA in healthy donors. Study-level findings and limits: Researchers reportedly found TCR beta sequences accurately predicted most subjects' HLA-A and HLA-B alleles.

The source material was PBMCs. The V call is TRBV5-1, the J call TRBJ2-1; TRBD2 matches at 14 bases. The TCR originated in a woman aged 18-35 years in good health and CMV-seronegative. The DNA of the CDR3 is TGCGCCAGCAGCTTGGCCGGTACCGGGACTAGCGGGAGATATGAGCAGTTCTTC. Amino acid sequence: CASSLAGTGTSGRYEQFF.